The 15 T cell receptor beta chains presented below share a single source sample, sequenced in a study of cytomegalovirus exposure and HLA in healthy donors. Using immunoSEQ multiplex PCR, the repertoire was profiled, and TCRdb retains in-frame clones only, with some absent. The sample holds about 360,000 clones, roughly 89% seen once. Sample: PBMCs. The origin of the receptors is a young woman in good health and CMV-seronegative.

This chain connects TRBV14 to TRBJ1-4; 9 nucleotides agree with TRBD1. Germline-derived CDR1 and CDR2 are SGHDN and FVKESK. J gave up 5 bases and V 2 bases, and 9 bases lay outside the gene matches. CDR3 size: 17 residues. DNA of the CDR3: TGTGCCAGCAGCCAAACAGGGGGCGTAGGAATAAATGAAAAACTGTTTTTT. Its translation: CASSQTGGVGINEKLFF.

The V gene is TRBV27, the J gene TRBJ2-1; 8 positions match TRBD2. This CDR3 is built from 16 residues. The germline gives CDR1 MNHEY, CDR2 SMNVEV (reference sequence). Trimming removed 8 bases from V and 4 bases from J; junction bases left unmatched: 13. The CDR3 loop is CASGSDSGVRYNEQFF. DNA for the CDR3: TGTGCCAGCGGATCCGATAGCGGGGTGAGGTACAATGAGCAGTTCTTC.

V gene TRBV28 combines with J gene TRBJ1-4, with TRBD1 matching over 7 bases. J gave up 7 bases and V 8 bases, and 7 bases lay outside the gene matches. Germline assignment: CDR1 MDHEN and CDR2 SYDVKM. This CDR3 is built from 13 residues. The CDR3 sequence: CASLDRASEKLFF. CDR3 in DNA: TGTGCCAGCCTCGACAGGGCAAGTGAAAAACTGTTTTTT.

The rearrangement uses TRBV18 and TRBJ1-2; D remains ambiguous. CDR1 and CDR2 (germline): KGHSH, LQKENI. The length of the CDR3 is 15 residues. The V end was cut by 6 bases, the J end by 4 bases, with 18 bases between. CDR3 DNA: TGTGCCAGCTCCTCCACGGCGGCAGCCTTCTATGGCTACACCTTC. It codes for CASSSTAAAFYGYTF.

This chain links TRBV11-2 with TRBJ2-3, with 15 bases identical to TRBD2. The CDR3 is 18 residues long. Trimming took 5 bases from V and 6 from J; bases not matched to a gene: 12. Germline CDR1 and CDR2: SGHAT and FQNNGV. Here the CDR3 reads CASSRGLAGGLEGDTQYF. CDR3 DNA: TGTGCCAGCAGCCGCGGACTAGCGGGGGGGCTTGAGGGTGATACGCAGTATTTT.

The chain uses TRBV6-1 and TRBJ1-5; 9 nucleotides agree with TRBD1. CDR3 size: 15 residues. The germline gives CDR1 MNHNS, CDR2 SASEGT. V lost 6 bases to trimming and J lost 2 bases; unmatched junction nucleotides: 5. CDR3 DNA sequence: TGTGCCAGCAGACCAGGGGACAGGGGCAATCAGCCCCAGCATTTT. As protein: CASRPGDRGNQPQHF.

The gene calls are TRBV7-2 and TRBJ2-3; 10 bases fit TRBD1. Germline V gene lookup returns CDR1 SGHTA and CDR2 FQGNSA. V lost 7 bases, J lost 6 bases, and 10 bases stayed unmatched. The CDR3 contains 15 residues. Written as DNA, the CDR3 is TGTGCCAGCAACCGGGACAGGGGACCCGGGGATACGCAGTATTTT. Protein product: CASNRDRGPGDTQYF.

The chain employs TRBV5-1 and TRBJ2-5; 11 positions match TRBD1. The CDR3 is made up of 15 amino acids. V lost 4 bases and J lost 5; bases outside the gene matches: 7. CDR1 is SGHRS, CDR2 YFSETQ, per germline. The DNA for the CDR3 is TGCGCCAGCAGCATCCGGACAGGGGGCGGTGAGACCCAGTACTTC. Protein product: CASSIRTGGGETQYF.

This clone showed up just a few times. The genes are TRBV4-2 and TRBJ2-3, with a possible D match to TRBD2 (6 bases). CDR3 length: 13 amino acids. Trimming took 0 bases from V and 5 from J, leaving 6 bases between them. Germline V gene data show CDR1 as LGHNA and CDR2 as YNFKEQ. Here the CDR3 reads CASSQEGGDTQYF. CDR3 nucleotide sequence: TGTGCCAGCAGCCAAGAGGGGGGAGATACGCAGTATTTT.

This chain joins TRBV11-2 and TRBJ2-1; the match to TRBD2 covers 9 bases. V shed 1 base and J 6 bases; nucleotides not matched to a gene: 7. Germline CDR1 reads SGHAT; CDR2 reads FQNNGV. This CDR3 contains 16 residues. CDR3 amino acids: CASSLGGGRAGNEQFF. Written as DNA, the CDR3 is TGTGCCAGCAGCTTAGGTGGCGGGAGGGCGGGCAATGAGCAGTTCTTC.

The chain links TRBV5-6 to TRBJ1-4, with 7 bases identical to TRBD1. The CDR3 runs 13 residues. Germline V gene lookup returns CDR1 SGHDT and CDR2 YYEEEE. V lost 5 bases to trimming and J lost 7 bases; unmatched junction nucleotides: 5. This CDR3 reads CASSQDRFEKLFF. The CDR3 bases are TGTGCCAGCAGTCAGGACAGGTTTGAAAAACTGTTTTTT.

The rearrangement joins TRBV15 to TRBJ1-1; 7 bases map to TRBD1. V shed 4 bases, J shed 4 bases, and the junction held 3 bases outside the gene matches. Germline V CDR1 and CDR2: LNHNV, YYDKDF (reference sequence). The CDR3 has 13 residues. The CDR3, as DNA: TGTGCCACCAGCAAGGGGGCTGCCACTGAAGCTTTCTTT. It is translated as CATSKGAATEAFF.

V and J are TRBV19 and TRBJ2-3; no clear D gene. The CDR3 has 14 amino acids. In germline, CDR1 is LNHDA, CDR2 SQIVND (reference sequence). V shed 7 bases and J shed 0 bases, with 11 bases lying between them. CDR3 protein: CASNTNPSTDTQYF. The CDR3 coding sequence is TGTGCCAGTAATACAAACCCTAGCACAGATACGCAGTATTTT.

This chain joins TRBV7-2 and TRBJ2-7, with D possibly matching TRBD1 (6 bases). The CDR3 has 16 amino acids. V was cut by 4 bases and J by 2 bases, with 18 bases left in between. Looked up from germline, CDR1 is SGHTA and CDR2 is FQGNSA. CDR3 region: CASSWGPGTATYEQYF. CDR3 nucleotide sequence: TGTGCCAGCAGCTGGGGGCCCGGGACGGCAACCTACGAGCAGTACTTC.

This chain uses TRBV7-9 with TRBJ2-1; no clear D gene. The germline CDR1 and CDR2 sequences are SEHNR and FQNEAQ (reference sequence). Trimming took off 1 base at V and 10 bases at J, with 8 bases between the two ends. This CDR3 has 12 residues. The CDR3 DNA is TGTGCCAGCAGCTTAGTGGCTGGCGAGCAGTTCTTC. Amino acid sequence: CASSLVAGEQFF.